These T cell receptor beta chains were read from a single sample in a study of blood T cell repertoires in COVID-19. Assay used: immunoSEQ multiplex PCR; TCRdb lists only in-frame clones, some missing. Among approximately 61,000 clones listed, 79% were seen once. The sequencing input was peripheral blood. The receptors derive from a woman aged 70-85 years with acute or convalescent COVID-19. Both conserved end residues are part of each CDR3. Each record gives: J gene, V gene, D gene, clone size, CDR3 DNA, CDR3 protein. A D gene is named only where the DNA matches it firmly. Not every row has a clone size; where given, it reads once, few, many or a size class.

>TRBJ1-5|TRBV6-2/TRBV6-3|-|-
TGTGCCAGCAGTAAAACTTCTAAACGAGAGCAGCCCCAGCATTTT
CASSKTSKREQPQHF
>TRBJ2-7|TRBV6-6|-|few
TGTGCCAGCAGCGAGCTATACGAGCAGTACTTC
CASSELYEQYF
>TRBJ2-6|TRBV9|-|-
TGTGCCAGCAGCGCCCAGGCTTCAGGGGCCAACGTCCTGACTTTC
CASSAQASGANVLTF
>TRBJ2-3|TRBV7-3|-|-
TGTGCCAGCAGCTTAGGGCCCCCAGGCGCAGATACGCAGTATTTT
CASSLGPPGADTQYF
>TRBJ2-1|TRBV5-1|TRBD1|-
TGCGCCAGCAGCGACAGGGGGGATGAGCAGTTCTTC
CASSDRGDEQFF
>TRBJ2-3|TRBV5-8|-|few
TGTGCCAGCAGTCTCCTCGGACTGCCCACAGATACGCAGTATTTT
CASSLLGLPTDTQYF
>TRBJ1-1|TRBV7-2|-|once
TGTGCCAGCAGCTTAGCGGCAGGGCTGTACACTGAAGCTTTCTTT
CASSLAAGLYTEAFF
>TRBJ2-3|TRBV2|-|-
TGTGCCGCCAGCACCCCTAGGAGTCTCACAGATACGCAGTATTTT
CAASTPRSLTDTQYF
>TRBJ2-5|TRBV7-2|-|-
TGTGCCAGCAGCTTCGAGGGAGCAGGTGGCCAAGAGACCCAGTACTTC
CASSFEGAGGQETQYF
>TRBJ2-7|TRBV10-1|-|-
TGCGCCAGCCGCGGAGCTGACAGTCCTACCTACGAGCAGTACTTC
CASRGADSPTYEQYF
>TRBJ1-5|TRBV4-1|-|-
TGCGCCAGCAGCCAAGGGGGGGTAGAGCCCCAGCATTTT
CASSQGGVEPQHF
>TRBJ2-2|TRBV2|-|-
TGTGCCAGCAGTGCGGATCGGGGTAACGGGGAGCTGTTTTTT
CASSADRGNGELFF
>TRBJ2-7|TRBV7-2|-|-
TGTGCCAGCGGAGGGGGGGGCCGAGGCGAGCAGTACTTC
CASGGGGRGEQYF
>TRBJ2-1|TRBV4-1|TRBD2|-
TGCGCCAGCAGCCAAGCCGGGACTAGTAGGTATGAGCAGTTCTTC
CASSQAGTSRYEQFF